This TCR beta chain is from a study of T cells in women clearing cervical HPV infection. Using immunoSEQ multiplex PCR, the repertoire was profiled, and TCRdb retains in-frame clones only, with some absent. This sample's table reports approximately 28,000 clones. With regard to this clone: Its antigen is not identified.

Broader study findings: CIN3+ cases had significantly higher TCR repertoire richness than controls, but evenness did not differ.

This clonotype originated in a woman between 18 and 70 years old with a cervical HPV16 infection that either progressed to CIN3+ or cleared (not recorded which). The sample consisted of blood buffy coat.

The CDR3 is CASSMDRVEKLFF. The sequenced CDR3 bases are TGTGCCAGTAGTATGGACAGGGTGGAAAAA. The J gene is TRBJ1-4, the V gene TRBV19; 8 bases line up with TRBD1. The CDR3 end lies 3 residues beyond the end of the read and is filled in from the germline J gene. The CDR3 has 13 amino acids. From germline, CDR1 is LNHDA and CDR2 SQIVND (reference sequence). Trimming cost V 3 bases and J 8 bases; bases outside gene matches: 2.